Sequencing of this TCR beta chain was carried out in a study of T cell responses to AZD1222 COVID-19 vaccine (dated by TCRdb to the early 2020s). In the study overall: Because spike-specific TCR depth and breadth did not differ between the two schedules, AZD1222 recipients who got a second dose at roughly 4 weeks were pooled with those who got a second dose at roughly 12 weeks. A total of over 230 trial participants underwent TCR sequencing, of whom some 200 had received two doses of AZD1222 and about 25 had received two doses of the MenACWY control vaccine. Trial participants were enrolled by age into 18-55, 56-69 and 70-plus year subgroups, with about 150, 28 and 57 TCR-sequenced participants respectively. Points the paper makes about the study in general: Conclusions about previously exposed vaccinees are limited, since just a handful of AZD1222 recipients were seropositive for SARS-CoV-2 at baseline. In the small 56-69-year group, the increase in depth fell short of significance, most likely because of low power. Reportedly, almost half of the unique spike-specific TCRs recognized epitopes lying outside the regions that are mutated in the B.1.351 and B.1.1.7 variants. Because no day 14 peak-response samples were available, repertoires were characterized only after the peak T cell response. Most participants were white British and females outnumbered males, and the authors suggested that clonal diversity may have been underestimated. After two AZD1222 doses, spike-specific TCR breadth and depth were significantly higher than at day 0 and than in MenACWY recipients. The whole spike protein was spanned by vaccine-associated CD4 TCRs, and dominant responses were seen in regions 160-218 and 743-854.

About this clone: Its specific antigen is unknown. There are no base qualities to consult, and no much larger clone falls within one base.

The meaning of the sample's time point label: baseline before first vaccination. Samples from vaccinated people were obtained from the UK trials COV001 and COV002, which included a single-blind randomized controlled phase 2/3 trial of AZD1222 (ChAdOx1 nCoV-19) in healthy adults. For TCRbeta chain sequencing, PBMC samples from trial participants were taken at day 0 and at day 28 after the second dose. The CDR3 regions of human TCRbeta chains were analyzed by immunosequencing. The authors' pipeline ran thus. TCRs in the repertoires were matched against a reference library of SARS-CoV-2-specific TCRs that had been generated with the MIRA antigen-specificity platform. Breadth was defined as the fraction of unique TCRs that were SARS-CoV-2-associated. Depth was defined as the fraction of total T cells that were SARS-CoV-2-associated. Using the MIRA data, each spike-specific TCR was assigned both to the spike region to which the TCR was reactive and to a CD4 or CD8 class. Log10-transformed breadth and depth values were compared by one-way ANOVA with Sidak's multiple comparisons tests. The clones in this table, taken by TCRdb from immuneACCESS, are in-frame only. Not every clone is retained; where verified, under half of the shortfall comes from an unresolved V gene, and the cause of the rest is unknown. The D gene and trimming were derived from the DNA, and the V and J assignments and clone size from that table. For this sample there are over 85,000 clones; approximately 90% appear just once. The top ten hold more than 4.5% of the sample.

The CDR3 sequence holds 15 residues, the cysteine and phenylalanine included. Left in the record is the CDR3 DNA by itself, 45 bases read in frame from the first base. After removal of 4 bases from V and 3 bases from J, the junction retains 6 bases not matched to a gene. The germline V gene yields SNHLY for CDR1 and FYNNEI for CDR2. The receptor comes from an adult in good health. Sequences were derived from peripheral blood, sampled on day 0 of AZD1222 vaccination. The sequence is built from TRBV2 and TRBJ2-3, with 8 junctional bases fitting TRBD2. The DNA reads TGTGCCAGCAGTGCGGGAGGGTTGGGGACAGATACGCAGTATTTT. Its coded protein is CASSAGGLGTDTQYF.